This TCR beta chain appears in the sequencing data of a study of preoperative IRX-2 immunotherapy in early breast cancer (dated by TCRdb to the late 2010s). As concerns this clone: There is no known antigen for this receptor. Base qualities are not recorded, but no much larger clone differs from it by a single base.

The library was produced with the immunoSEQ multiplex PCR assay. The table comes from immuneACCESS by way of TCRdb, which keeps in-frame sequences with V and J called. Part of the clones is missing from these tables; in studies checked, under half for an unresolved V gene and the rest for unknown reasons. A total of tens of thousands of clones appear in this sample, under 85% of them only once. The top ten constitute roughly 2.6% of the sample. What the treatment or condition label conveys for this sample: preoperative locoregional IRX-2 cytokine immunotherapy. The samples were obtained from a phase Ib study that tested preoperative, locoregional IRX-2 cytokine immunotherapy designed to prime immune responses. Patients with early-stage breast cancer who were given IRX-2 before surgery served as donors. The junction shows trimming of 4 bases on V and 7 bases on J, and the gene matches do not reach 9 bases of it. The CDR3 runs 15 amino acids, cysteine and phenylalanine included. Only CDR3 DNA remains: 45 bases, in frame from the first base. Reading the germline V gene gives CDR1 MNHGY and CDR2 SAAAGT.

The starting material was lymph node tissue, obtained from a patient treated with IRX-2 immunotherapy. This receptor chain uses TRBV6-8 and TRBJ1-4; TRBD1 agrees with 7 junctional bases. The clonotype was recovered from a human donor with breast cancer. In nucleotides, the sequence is TGTGCCAGCAGTTGGGGACACCGACAGGGTGAAAAACTGTTTTTT. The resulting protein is CASSWGHRQGEKLFF.